This T cell receptor (beta chain) was recorded in a study of T cells in Graves' hyperthyroidism and ophthalmopathy. TCR beta CDR3 regions were amplified from RNA. HTBI primers were employed in a first-round RT-PCR of the TCR CDR3. TCRdb itself ran the multiplex PCR reads through MiXCR, one entry per CDR3 protein. In the table there are about 610,000 distinct CDR3 sequences, more than 45% of which are singletons. If no ophthalmopathy progression occurred within 18 months, Graves' hyperthyroidism was stable. Study-level results: For ophthalmopathy, model prediction preceded onset by a median about 6 months. Expanded thyroid clonotypes (above 0.001) were mostly also found in blood.

At least ten counts were recorded for this clonotype. Its matching antigen is unknown. The germline CDR1 and CDR2 sequences are LNHDA and SQIVND (reference sequence). V was pared by 3 bases and J by 0 bases, with 12 bases between. The CDR3 spans 15 residues. The sequenced material came from peripheral blood or thyroid tissue (not recorded which). The rearrangement links TRBV19 to TRBJ2-7, with D tentatively TRBD1 (6 bases). The TCR comes from a woman aged 18-29 years with Graves' hyperthyroidism. The CDR3, as DNA: TGTGCCAGTAGTATCTTGTGGGACACCTCCTACGAGCAGTACTTC. This sequence encodes CASSILWDTSYEQYF.